The 31 T cell receptor beta chains below were found in one sample sequenced in a study of beta chain features in type 1 diabetes listed by TCRdb under 2018. Beyond this particular receptor, the publication reports: Type 1 diabetes patients showed a moderate but significant shortening of TCRB CDR3 length in all four CD4+ subsets.

The library was generated by the immunoSEQ multiplex PCR assay. The entire isolated RNA was reverse transcribed using the High Capacity cDNA Reverse Transcription Kit, and thus expressed TCRB transcripts were sequenced. Entries here come from immuneACCESS through TCRdb and include only in-frame sequences with V and J called. Some clones fail to appear in such tables; in the studies checked, an unresolved V gene covers under half of the shortfall, and the cause of the remainder is unknown. Counted in this sample were fewer than 300,000 clones; roughly 10% of them appeared once. The ten largest account for approximately 0.017% of the sample. These receptors' antigens are unknown. Sample: naive CD4+ T cells from blood. Taken with the paper, the label for cell subset or site translates to: true naive CD4+ T cells. The receptors shown here come from a man between 25 and 39 years old with type 1 diabetes.

The chain combines TRBV4-1 with TRBJ2-6; 11 bases fit TRBD1. With 0 bases clipped from V and 2 bases from J, the junction kept 3 bases outside the gene matches. This CDR3 is 18 amino acids long. The germline gives CDR1 MGHRA, CDR2 YSYEKL. The CDR3 DNA reads TGCGCCAGCAGCCAAGATTGGGACAGGGGGACTGGGGCCAACGTCCTGACTTTC. Protein sequence: CASSQDWDRGTGANVLTF.

There are a few counts of this clone. The V and J genes are TRBV7-2 and TRBJ2-3; D gene ambiguous. CDR3 length equals 13 residues. With 3 bases removed from V and 6 bases from J, the gap between germline ends came to 10 bases. Germline-derived CDR1 and CDR2 are SGHTA and FQGNSA. The CDR3 protein is CASSFTPRDTQYF. Written as DNA, the CDR3 is TGTGCCAGCAGCTTCACTCCGAGGGATACGCAGTATTTT.

This sequence joins TRBV7-9 and TRBJ2-3; D remains unclear. This CDR3 contains 13 residues. Between the trimmed V and J ends, which lost 1 base and 2 bases, there was a span of 4 bases. CDR1 is SEHNR, CDR2 FQNEAQ, per germline (reference sequence). As DNA, the CDR3 is TGTGCCAGCAGCTTAGACAACACAGATACGCAGTATTTT. This sequence encodes CASSLDNTDTQYF.

This clone has only a few counts. J is TRBJ1-1 and V is TRBV14; TRBD1 aligns across 10 bases. V gave up 1 base and J gave up 1 base; unmatched junction bases: 6. The germline gives CDR1 SGHDN, CDR2 FVKESK. The CDR3 extends over 17 amino acids. CDR3 sequence reads: CASSQGPWTGGNTEAFF. In nucleotides, the CDR3 is TGTGCCAGCAGCCAAGGCCCCTGGACAGGGGGGAACACTGAAGCTTTCTTT.

The chain links TRBV4-1 to TRBJ2-1; 9 bases are shared with TRBD1. CDR3 length: 15 amino acids. V gave up 4 bases and J gave up 1 base; unmatched junction bases: 2. In germline, CDR1 is MGHRA, CDR2 YSYEKL. CDR3 loop: CASSPGQGSYNEQFF. CDR3 coding DNA: TGCGCCAGCAGCCCTGGACAGGGGTCCTACAATGAGCAGTTCTTC.

The chain uses TRBV7-6 and TRBJ1-5, with D unresolved. Trimming pared 1 base from V and 0 bases from J, leaving 13 bases between. The CDR3 contains 17 residues. The germline CDR1 and CDR2 sequences are SGHVS and FNYEAQ. CDR3 DNA: TGTGCCAGCAGCTTAGTGGAGGGCCCCTATAGCAATCAGCCCCAGCATTTT. It is translated as CASSLVEGPYSNQPQHF.

This clone has just a few counts. This sequence joins TRBV18 and TRBJ2-1; 7 nucleotides line up with TRBD1. The ends lost 3 bases at V and 7 bases at J; junction bases unmatched: 12. The CDR3 contains 16 residues. Germline V gives CDR1 KGHSH, CDR2 LQKENI. The CDR3 nucleotides are TGTGCCAGCTCACCCTACGTACGGACAGGTGCAAATGAGCAGTTCTTC. It translates to CASSPYVRTGANEQFF.

V usage is TRBV7-8 and J usage is TRBJ2-7; possible D gene TRBD1, 5 bases. Germline lookup yields CDR1 SGHVS and CDR2 FQNEAQ. Deletions cut 0 bases from V and 6 bases from J, with 12 bases between. The length of the CDR3 is 14 residues. The CDR3 loop reads CASSLAQGVVEQYF. As DNA, the CDR3 is TGTGCCAGCAGCTTAGCTCAGGGTGTAGTCGAGCAGTACTTC.

This clone came up a few times. The V gene is TRBV28, the J gene TRBJ2-5; 10 bases line up with TRBD1. The CDR3 is 16 residues long. Germline CDR1 and CDR2: MDHEN and SYDVKM. V trimming: 4 bases; J trimming: 4 bases; junction bases outside the gene matches: 9. CDR3 nucleotide sequence: TGTGCCAGCAGTTCCCCCGGGACAGGGGTTGGAGAGACCCAGTACTTC. This codes for CASSSPGTGVGETQYF.

The chain has TRBV25-1 and TRBJ1-2, with D hard to call. This CDR3 is 14 amino acids long. Germline CDR1 is MGHDK and CDR2 is SYGVNS. Trimming pared 4 bases from V and 6 bases from J, leaving 15 bases between. CDR3 protein: CASSGERWSNGYTF. The CDR3 region has the DNA TGTGCCAGCAGTGGGGAGCGTTGGAGCAATGGCTACACCTTC.

This clone has just a few counts. This chain uses TRBV19 with TRBJ2-2, with TRBD1 matching 11 bases. The CDR3 sequence is 15 residues long. With V trimmed by 6 bases and J by 3 bases, 3 bases remained unmatched. Per the germline V gene, CDR1 is LNHDA and CDR2 is SQIVND (reference sequence). This chain's CDR3 is CASRRTGGHTGELFF. For the CDR3, the DNA is TGTGCCAGTAGGAGGACAGGGGGCCACACCGGGGAGCTGTTTTTT.

This chain connects TRBV14 to TRBJ2-7, with 12 positions matching TRBD1. The V and J ends lost 7 bases and 3 bases, in that order; junction bases with no gene match: 16. This CDR3 comprises 18 residues. Germline CDR1 reads SGHDN; CDR2 reads FVKESK. The CDR3 DNA reads as TGTGCCAGCATCCGCCAGGGACAGGGGGCCGAAATACTCTACGAGCAGTACTTC. This codes for CASIRQGQGAEILYEQYF.

The J gene is TRBJ1-2, the V gene TRBV25-1; D perhaps matches TRBD1 (5 bases). The CDR3 has 15 amino acids. V was trimmed by 3 bases and J by 7 bases, leaving 18 bases between them. Germline loops: CDR1 MGHDK, CDR2 SYGVNS. Written as DNA, the CDR3 is TGTGCCAGCAGTGAGGGAGGAGGGGTGGCTAGTGGCTACACCTTC. It codes for CASSEGGGVASGYTF.

This clone was seen only a few times. This rearrangement joins TRBV5-1 to TRBJ1-2; 10 nucleotides agree with TRBD1. After removal of 1 base from V and 6 bases from J, the junction contained 9 bases not matched to a gene. CDR1 is SGHRS and CDR2 is YFSETQ in the germline V gene. CDR3 length equals 16 residues. CDR3 sequence reads: CASSLLVAGTGDGYTF. The CDR3 bases are TGCGCCAGCAGCTTGCTTGTGGCCGGGACAGGGGATGGCTACACCTTC. The full variable domain, its missing parts supplied by reference TRBV5-1 and TRBJ1-2, is KAGVTQTPRYLIKTRGQQVTLSCSPISGHRSVSWYQQTPGQGLQFLFEYFSETQRNKGNFPGRFSGRQFSNSRSEMNVSTLELGDSALYLCASSLLVAGTGDGYTFGSGTRLTVV.

The rearrangement joins TRBV18 to TRBJ2-3; 11 positions agree with TRBD2. Germline trimming cut 4 bases from V and 6 bases from J; bases unmatched to any gene: 3. CDR1 is KGHSH and CDR2 is LQKENI in the germline V gene. The length of the CDR3 is 14 residues. CDR3 in amino acids: CASSQTSGVDTQYF. In nucleotides, the CDR3 is TGTGCCAGCTCACAGACTAGCGGGGTCGATACGCAGTATTTT. The full variable domain, rest sourced from reference TRBV18 and TRBJ2-3, is NAGVMQNPRHLVRRRGQEARLRCSPMKGHSHVYWYRQLPEEGLKFMVYLQKENIIDESGMPKERFSAEFPKEGPSILRIQQVVRGDSAAYFCASSQTSGVDTQYFGPGTRLTVL.

In its sample, this clone was seen a few times. V is TRBV30 and J is TRBJ2-5; D possibly corresponds to TRBD1 (7 bases). V lost 3 bases and J 5 bases, leaving 10 bases between the germline ends. Germline-derived CDR1 and CDR2 are GTSNPN and SVGIG (reference sequence). There are 12 residues in the CDR3. The CDR3 DNA reads TGTGCCTGGAGGACAGGGAGGGAGACCCAGTACTTC. Its translation: CAWRTGRETQYF.

This clone was seen only a few times. The chain recombines TRBV2 with TRBJ2-5, with 12 bases identical to TRBD2. The CDR3 is 16 residues long. Germline V gives CDR1 SNHLY, CDR2 FYNNEI. The ends lost 6 bases at V and 0 bases at J; junction bases unmatched: 5. The CDR3 spells CASSLGLAGNQETQYF. CDR3 DNA sequence: TGTGCCAGCAGCCTCGGACTAGCGGGGAACCAAGAGACCCAGTACTTC.

J is TRBJ2-7 and V is TRBV2, with D maybe TRBD2 (6 bases). Germline CDR1 and CDR2: SNHLY and FYNNEI. Between the trimmed V and J ends, which lost 6 bases and 0 bases, there was a span of 12 bases. The CDR3 is 14 amino acids. CDR3 residues: CASRRGLSSYEQYF. The CDR3 DNA follows: TGTGCCAGCAGGAGGGGACTTAGCTCCTACGAGCAGTACTTC.

This clone was observed a few times. V and J are TRBV7-2 and TRBJ1-3; D unresolved. The CDR3 extends over 11 amino acids. V was clipped by 5 bases and J by 8 bases, with 7 bases between them. Germline V gene lookup returns CDR1 SGHTA and CDR2 FQGNSA. Here the CDR3 DNA reads TGTGCCAGCAGCCCGGCGGACACCATATATTTT. Amino acids: CASSPADTIYF.

This rearrangement joins TRBV4-1 to TRBJ1-2; 7 nucleotides agree with TRBD1. In germline, CDR1 is MGHRA, CDR2 YSYEKL. After removal of 2 bases from V and 7 bases from J, the junction contained 16 bases not matched to a gene. The CDR3 has 17 residues. In DNA form, the CDR3 reads TGCGCCAGCAGCCAAATACGGACAGGAGTCATTTCGGGTGGCTACACCTTC. Its protein is CASSQIRTGVISGGYTF.

The chain has TRBV6-5 and TRBJ2-4; D remains unclear. CDR3 length equals 16 residues. Germline assignment: CDR1 MNHEY and CDR2 SVGAGI. Trimming left V 0 bases short and J 6 bases short, with 15 bases between. The CDR3 is CASSYSTVAAGNIQYF. The CDR3 DNA reads as TGTGCCAGCAGTTACTCGACGGTGGCGGCCGGAAACATTCAGTACTTC.

The table lists this clone with a few counts. The chain employs TRBV25-1 and TRBJ1-4, with D unclear. This CDR3 is built from 15 residues. The germline V gene has CDR1 MGHDK and CDR2 SYGVNS. The V and J ends lost 1 base and 0 bases respectively, with 6 bases between them. CDR3 sequence (DNA): TGTGCCAGCAGTGAATGGGGAGCAACTAATGAAAAACTGTTTTTT. Encoded protein: CASSEWGATNEKLFF.

The chain combines TRBV15 with TRBJ2-7, with unresolved D. Trimming took off 0 bases at V and 6 bases at J, with 15 bases between the two ends. The CDR3 has 15 residues. Germline V gene sequence: CDR1 LNHNV, CDR2 YYDKDF (reference sequence). This chain's CDR3 is CATSRDQGRVGEQYF. DNA of the CDR3: TGTGCCACCAGCAGAGATCAAGGTCGGGTCGGCGAGCAGTACTTC. Full variable domain (missing parts from reference TRBV15 and TRBJ2-7): DAMVIQNPRYQVTQFGKPVTLSCSQTLNHNVMYWYQQKSSQAPKLLFHYYDKDFNNEADTPDNFQSRRPNTSFCFLDIRSPGLGDTAMYLCATSRDQGRVGEQYFGPGTRLTVT.

This clone has more than one count but fewer than ten. The chain's CDR3 is CASSSPLETQYF. CDR3 nucleotides: TGTGCCAGCAGTTCCCCCCTAGAGACCCAGTACTTC. This chain joins TRBV28 and TRBJ2-5, with D unresolved. The CDR3 covers 12 residues. Trimming cost V 4 bases and J 4 bases, with 7 bases left between them. Germline V gene sequence: CDR1 MDHEN, CDR2 SYDVKM.

The rearrangement uses TRBV6-5 and TRBJ1-2, with TRBD1 identical over 8 bases. Germline CDR1 and CDR2: MNHEY and SVGAGI. J was trimmed by 5 bases and V by 2 bases; bases with no gene match: 7. CDR3 length: 15 residues. The CDR3 coding sequence is TGTGCCAGCAGTTACGGAGGGACAGGTCTATATGGCTACACCTTC. Its translation is CASSYGGTGLYGYTF.

There are a few counts of this clone. This chain joins TRBV5-1 and TRBJ1-6; weak D call: TRBD1 (5 bases). The germline V gene encodes CDR1 SGHRS and CDR2 YFSETQ. Trimming removed 4 bases from V and 8 bases from J, with 10 bases in between. This CDR3 has 13 amino acids. This chain's CDR3 is CASSPGGDSPLHF. The CDR3 DNA reads as TGCGCCAGCAGCCCGGGGGGTGATTCACCCCTCCACTTT. Full variable domain (rest looked up from reference TRBV5-1 and TRBJ1-6): KAGVTQTPRYLIKTRGQQVTLSCSPISGHRSVSWYQQTPGQGLQFLFEYFSETQRNKGNFPGRFSGRQFSNSRSEMNVSTLELGDSALYLCASSPGGDSPLHFGNGTRLTVT.

V is TRBV5-4 and J is TRBJ2-1; no definite D call. V shed 1 base and J shed 0 bases, with 8 bases lying between them. The CDR3 consists of 15 residues. Germline V gene sequence: CDR1 SGHNT, CDR2 YYREEE (reference sequence). The CDR3 DNA reads TGTGCCAGCAGCTTGTTTAGCATCTCCTACAATGAGCAGTTCTTC. Its protein is CASSLFSISYNEQFF.

This clone has more than one count but fewer than ten. This chain joins TRBV18 and TRBJ2-6; D is possibly TRBD1 (6 bases). CDR1 and CDR2 from the germline V gene are KGHSH and LQKENI. The CDR3 runs 15 residues. V was pared by 2 bases and J by 4 bases, with 9 bases between. The CDR3 reads CASSPTGNGANVLTF. DNA for the CDR3: TGTGCCAGCTCACCAACAGGGAACGGGGCCAACGTCCTGACTTTC.

The V call is TRBV21-1, the J call TRBJ2-7; the table's D call, TRBD2, was not checked against the DNA. TRBV21-1 is a pseudogene. This CDR3 has 12 amino acids. The CDR3 protein is CASRLPRYEQYF. CDR3 in DNA: TGTGCCAGTAGGCTCCCGCGGTACGAGCAGTACTTC.

V usage is TRBV9 and J usage is TRBJ2-3, with TRBD1 as a possible D gene (5 bases). The CDR3 extends over 17 amino acids. Trimming pared 0 bases from V and 5 bases from J, leaving 19 bases between. CDR1 and CDR2 (germline): SGDLS, YYNGEE. The CDR3 region is CASSVVPGLIAGDTQYF. CDR3 DNA sequence: TGTGCCAGCAGCGTAGTCCCAGGGCTCATCGCAGGAGATACGCAGTATTTT.

The chain combines TRBV30 with TRBJ1-4, with D perhaps TRBD1 (5 bases). The V gene lost 7 bases and the J gene lost 7 bases, with 13 bases spanning the gap. This CDR3 spans 12 amino acids. CDR1 and CDR2 (germline): GTSNPN, SVGIG (reference sequence). The CDR3: CASQMGGEKLFF. Written as DNA, the CDR3 is TGTGCCTCCCAGATGGGGGGTGAAAAACTGTTTTTT.